The 6 T cell receptor beta chains presented below share a single source sample, sequenced in a study of early T cells in non-severe SARS-CoV-2 infection (TCRdb year 2021). Receptor amplification or capture employed 5' RACE. Sequencing used a NextSeq 500. The raw public reads went through TCRdb reprocessing: fastp at Q25, MiXCR clone calling, in-frame beta chains kept. Entries that share a CDR3 protein sequence are merged under the most common genes and DNA. The sample table shows around 56,000 distinct CDR3 sequences, and about 13% are seen once. The ten largest clonotypes hold about 9.3% of the sample. The sample in question was whole blood, obtained at baseline. The receptor source for this set is an adult who was a healthcare worker with PCR-confirmed SARS-CoV-2 infection or an uninfected control (not recorded which).

The chain combines TRBV2 with TRBJ2-4; D uncertain. Germline CDR1 and CDR2: SNHLY and FYNNEI. Trimming removed 7 bases from V and 5 bases from J, with 9 bases in between. The CDR3 has 12 residues. In DNA form, the CDR3 reads TGTGCCAGCATGGCCCCCCAAAACATTCAGTACTTC. Amino acid sequence: CASMAPQNIQYF.

The chain uses TRBV9 and TRBJ2-1, with 8 bases lining up with TRBD2. From germline, CDR1 is SGDLS and CDR2 YYNGEE. J lost 0 bases, V lost 0 bases, and 5 bases had no gene match. This CDR3 is 17 amino acids long. The CDR3 loop is CASSVESGSSSYNEQFF. In nucleotides, the CDR3 is TGTGCCAGCAGCGTAGAGAGCGGGAGTAGCTCCTACAATGAGCAGTTCTTC.

This clonotype was seen repeatedly, ten times or more. The J gene is TRBJ1-4, the V gene TRBV7-9, with 7 positions matching TRBD1. The V gene end was trimmed by 1 base and the J gene end by 6 bases; junction bases not matched to a gene: 2. This CDR3 is built from 14 residues. CDR1 and CDR2 (germline): SEHNR, FQNEAQ (reference sequence). CDR3 nucleotides: TGTGCCAGCAGCTTAGTTACAGGGGATGAAAAACTGTTTTTT. Amino acids: CASSLVTGDEKLFF.

The sample holds a few counts of this clonotype. The chain is built from TRBV29-1 and TRBJ2-1, with 14 bases aligning to TRBD2. The CDR3 has 16 amino acids. Germline V gene sequence: CDR1 SQVTM, CDR2 ANQGSEA. Unmatched junction bases numbered 2, after V lost 1 base and J lost 3 bases. The CDR3 spells CSVEGGLAGGYNEQFF. DNA of the CDR3: TGCAGCGTTGAAGGCGGACTAGCGGGAGGCTACAATGAGCAGTTCTTC.

The chain recombines TRBV29-1 with TRBJ2-7, with 8 bases identical to TRBD2. The CDR3 spans 12 residues. The germline CDR1 and CDR2 sequences are SQVTM and ANQGSEA. V dropped 7 bases and J dropped 3; count of bases not matched to a gene: 5. The CDR3 is CSARGTSYEQYF. Written as DNA, the CDR3 is TGCAGCGCGCGCGGGACTAGCTACGAGCAGTACTTC.

This clonotype was seen more than once but under ten times. The V call is TRBV27, the J call TRBJ2-1; TRBD2 agrees at 8 bases. There are 16 residues in the CDR3. After removal of 7 bases from V and 5 bases from J, the junction contained 13 bases not matched to a gene. Germline values: CDR1 MNHEY, CDR2 SMNVEV (reference sequence). The CDR3 is CASTPPGRGLHNEQFF. Here the CDR3 DNA reads TGTGCCAGCACCCCACCCGGGAGGGGACTCCACAATGAGCAGTTCTTC.